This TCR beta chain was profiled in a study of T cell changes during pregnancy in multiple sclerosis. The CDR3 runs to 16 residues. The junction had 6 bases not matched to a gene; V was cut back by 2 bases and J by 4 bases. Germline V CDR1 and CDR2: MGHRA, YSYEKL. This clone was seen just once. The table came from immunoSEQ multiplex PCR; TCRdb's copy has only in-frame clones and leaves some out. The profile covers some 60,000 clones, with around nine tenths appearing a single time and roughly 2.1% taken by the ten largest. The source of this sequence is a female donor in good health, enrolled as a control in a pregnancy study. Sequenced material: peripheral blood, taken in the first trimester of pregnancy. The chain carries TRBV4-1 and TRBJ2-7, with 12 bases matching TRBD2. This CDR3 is CASSQYTSGGFYEQYF. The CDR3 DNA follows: TGCGCCAGCAGCCAATACACTAGCGGGGGGTTTTACGAGCAGTACTTC.